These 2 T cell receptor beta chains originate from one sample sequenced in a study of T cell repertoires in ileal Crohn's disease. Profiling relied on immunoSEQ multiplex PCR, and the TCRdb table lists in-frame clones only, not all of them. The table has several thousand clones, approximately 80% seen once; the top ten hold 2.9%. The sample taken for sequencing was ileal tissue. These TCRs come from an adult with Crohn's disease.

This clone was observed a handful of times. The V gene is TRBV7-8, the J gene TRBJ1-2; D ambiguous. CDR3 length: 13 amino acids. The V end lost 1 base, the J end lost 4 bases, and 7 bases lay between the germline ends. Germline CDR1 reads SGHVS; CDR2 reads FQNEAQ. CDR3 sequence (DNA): TGTGCCAGCAGCTTAGGGCCGTTCTATGGCTACACCTTC. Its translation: CASSLGPFYGYTF.

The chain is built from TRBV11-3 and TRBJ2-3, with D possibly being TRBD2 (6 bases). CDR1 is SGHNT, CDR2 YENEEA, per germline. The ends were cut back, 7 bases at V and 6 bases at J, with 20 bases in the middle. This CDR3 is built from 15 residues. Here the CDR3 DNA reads TGTGCCAGCACCGACCCGGTGGAGGGAAGGGATACGCAGTATTTT. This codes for CASTDPVEGRDTQYF.